The next 27 T cell receptor beta chains were all read from a single sample in a study of T cells after posttransplantation cyclophosphamide. Profiled with immunoSEQ multiplex PCR; TCRdb holds only in-frame clones, not every one. The sample lists about 22,000 clones, roughly two thirds occurring once. The source material was memory CD4+ T cells sorted from PBMCs. These receptors came from a woman aged 60-75 years in good health, CMV-negative, and a related stem cell transplant donor.

Here the CDR3 reads CATSGGLAGEVTDTQYF. The CDR3 DNA is TGTGCCACCTCAGGGGGACTAGCGGGAGAAGTCACAGATACGCAGTATTTT. The rearrangement links TRBV27 to TRBJ2-3, with TRBD2 matching over 14 bases. The CDR3 spans 17 residues. The junction had 11 bases not matched to a gene; V was cut back by 10 bases and J by 2 bases. Germline V gene lookup returns CDR1 MNHEY and CDR2 SMNVEV (reference sequence).

The chain links TRBV18 to TRBJ2-5; TRBD1 might be the D (5 bases). V was trimmed by 3 bases and J by 2 bases, leaving 13 bases between them. This CDR3 has 15 residues. The germline V gene has CDR1 KGHSH and CDR2 LQKENI. The CDR3 DNA sequence: TGTGCCAGCTCACCGCAGGGATTGGGACAAGAGACCCAGTACTTC. This encodes CASSPQGLGQETQYF.

The CDR3 nucleotides are TGTGCCTGGAGTCGGGACAGGGGTGGATATGGCTACACCTTC. Translated: CAWSRDRGGYGYTF. V is TRBV30 and J is TRBJ1-2, with 10 positions matching TRBD1. Germline values: CDR1 GTSNPN, CDR2 SVGIG (reference sequence). The V and J ends lost 2 bases and 5 bases, in that order; junction bases with no gene match: 5. The CDR3 consists of 14 residues.

This clone ranks as medium-sized. The V call is TRBV2, the J call TRBJ1-1; no clear D gene. V was clipped by 7 bases and J by 2 bases, with 8 bases between them. The CDR3 totals 12 residues. Germline V gene sequence: CDR1 SNHLY, CDR2 FYNNEI. The CDR3 region is CASKLQNTEAFF. The DNA of the CDR3 is TGTGCCAGCAAGCTTCAAAACACTGAAGCTTTCTTT.

The CDR3, as DNA: TGTGCCAGCAGCTCGCTTTTGGCATACACTGAAGCTTTCTTT. Amino acids: CASSSLLAYTEAFF. The V call is TRBV7-2, the J call TRBJ1-1; D remains unclear. The length of the CDR3 is 14 residues. Deletions cut 4 bases from V and 3 bases from J, with 12 bases between. CDR1 and CDR2 from the germline V gene are SGHTA and FQGNSA.

The J gene is TRBJ1-1, the V gene TRBV11-1; D gene ambiguous. V lost 5 bases, J lost 5 bases, and 12 bases lay in between. Germline V gene data show CDR1 as SGHAT and CDR2 as FQDESV (reference sequence). The CDR3 covers 13 residues. The CDR3 DNA follows: TGTGCCAGCAGCCTCTCGGGAGGGACTGAAGCTTTCTTT. Its protein product is CASSLSGGTEAFF.

The chain links TRBV4-1 to TRBJ1-6; D unclear. The CDR3 spans 14 residues. V was pared by 1 base and J by 7 bases, with 8 bases between. CDR1 MGHRA and CDR2 YSYEKL come from the germline V gene. The DNA for the CDR3 is TGCGCCAGCAGCCAAGCCGGCGGGAATTCACCCCTCCACTTT. Amino acids: CASSQAGGNSPLHF.

In this sample, this clone turned up a few times. J is TRBJ2-4 and V is TRBV25-1; D perhaps matches TRBD1 (6 bases). In germline, CDR1 is MGHDK, CDR2 SYGVNS. The CDR3 is 16 residues long. Trimming removed 1 base at V and 0 bases at J, with 10 bases between. In DNA form, the CDR3 reads TGTGCCAGCAGTGAATTGGGGGCCTTAGCCAAAAACATTCAGTACTTC. Its protein is CASSELGALAKNIQYF.

The chain couples TRBV12-5 to TRBJ2-5; 8 positions match TRBD2. V shed 3 bases, J shed 7 bases, and the junction held 10 bases outside the gene matches. Looked up from germline, CDR1 is LGHNT and CDR2 is FRNRAP. The CDR3 consists of 15 residues. The CDR3 DNA is TGTGCTAGTGGTTTCTCTCGGGCGGGGGGTGCGACCCAGTACTTC. As protein: CASGFSRAGGATQYF.

The rearrangement uses TRBV6-5 and TRBJ2-7, with D possibly matching TRBD2 (6 bases). This CDR3 is built from 13 residues. Trimming removed 3 bases at V and 2 bases at J, with 8 bases between. Germline-derived CDR1 and CDR2 are MNHEY and SVGAGI. The CDR3 spells CASSYGGTYEQYF. The CDR3 DNA is TGTGCCAGCAGTTATGGGGGGACCTACGAGCAGTACTTC.

The chain has TRBV5-1 and TRBJ2-1; TRBD2 matches 8 bases. Germline-derived CDR1 and CDR2 are SGHRS and YFSETQ. This CDR3 has 15 residues. Losses at the gene ends were 0 bases for V and 7 bases for J; bases not matched to a gene: 6. The CDR3 region is CASSLVAGGGNEQFF. In DNA, the CDR3 is TGCGCCAGCAGCTTGGTTGCGGGGGGAGGGAATGAGCAGTTCTTC.

The chain employs TRBV4-1 and TRBJ1-2; D is possibly TRBD1 (5 bases). Germline CDR1 MGHRA, CDR2 YSYEKL. The CDR3 extends over 15 amino acids. V was pared by 0 bases and J by 10 bases, with 18 bases between. CDR3 protein: CASSQDQRGVKTYTF. The CDR3 DNA follows: TGCGCCAGCAGCCAAGATCAGCGGGGGGTAAAAACCTACACCTTC.

The chain uses TRBV7-2 and TRBJ2-3; the match to TRBD2 covers 12 bases. Germline V gene sequence: CDR1 SGHTA, CDR2 FQGNSA. V lost 0 bases and J lost 2; bases outside the gene matches: 3. The CDR3 is made up of 17 amino acids. As DNA, the CDR3 is TGTGCCAGCAGCTTAGCCTCTAGCGGGGGGGCCACAGATACGCAGTATTTT. Translation gives CASSLASSGGATDTQYF. The variable domain in full, with the rest retrieved from reference TRBV7-2 and TRBJ2-3, is GAGVSQSPSNKVTEKGKDVELRCDPISGHTALYWYRQSLGQGLEFLIYFQGNSAPDKSGLPSDRFSAERTGGSVSTLTIQRTQQEDSAVYLCASSLASSGGATDTQYFGPGTRLTVL.

As to this clone: The same CDR3 can be traced to other DNA sequences in this sample. The gene calls are TRBV28 and TRBJ1-1, with a possible D match to TRBD1 (6 bases). Germline V gene lookup returns CDR1 MDHEN and CDR2 SYDVKM. V was shortened by 6 bases and J by 0 bases, with 14 bases between the two germline ends. This CDR3 spans 15 amino acids. The CDR3 DNA reads as TGTGCCAGCAGCTCGACGGGGGGCATGAACACTGAAGCTTTCTTT. Its translation is CASSSTGGMNTEAFF.

This clone occurred once. This rearrangement joins TRBV9 to TRBJ1-5; perhaps TRBD1 as D (6 bases). This CDR3 spans 14 amino acids. In germline, CDR1 is SGDLS, CDR2 YYNGEE. Trimming left V 0 bases short and J 3 bases short, with 7 bases between. In nucleotides, the CDR3 is TGTGCCAGCAGCGTAGGGACAGACAATCAGCCCCAGCATTTT. Encoded protein: CASSVGTDNQPQHF.

The chain links TRBV5-1 to TRBJ2-2; no firm D call. Germline CDR1 SGHRS, CDR2 YFSETQ. Trimming took off 7 bases at V and 1 base at J, with 8 bases between the two ends. CDR3 length: 13 residues. The CDR3 DNA sequence: TGCGCCAGCTATGAGAGGAACACCGGGGAGCTGTTTTTT. Translated: CASYERNTGELFF. Using reference TRBV5-1 and TRBJ2-2 for the parts outside the CDR3, the full variable domain is KAGVTQTPRYLIKTRGQQVTLSCSPISGHRSVSWYQQTPGQGLQFLFEYFSETQRNKGNFPGRFSGRQFSNSRSEMNVSTLELGDSALYLCASYERNTGELFFGEGSRLTVL.

This chain links TRBV18 with TRBJ2-5; 11 bases match TRBD2. The CDR3 is 16 amino acids. CDR1 is KGHSH and CDR2 is LQKENI in the germline V gene. Trimming took 6 bases from V and 2 from J; bases not matched to a gene: 8. CDR3 residues: CASSPLAGGRQETQYF. CDR3 in DNA: TGTGCCAGCTCGCCCCTAGCGGGGGGCCGACAAGAGACCCAGTACTTC.

V and J are TRBV6-9 and TRBJ2-7; D is perhaps TRBD1 (6 bases). V lost 6 bases and J 0 bases, leaving 12 bases between the germline ends. The CDR3 totals 14 residues. CDR1 is MNHGY and CDR2 is SVAAGI in the germline V gene. This chain's CDR3 is CASRETGSSYEQYF. The DNA of the CDR3 is TGTGCCAGCAGGGAGACAGGAAGCTCCTACGAGCAGTACTTC.

This clone came up once. The chain's CDR3 is CASSRLGTDNTGELFF. The DNA of the CDR3 is TGCGCCAGCAGTCGATTAGGGACAGATAATACCGGGGAGCTGTTTTTT. The J gene is TRBJ2-2, the V gene TRBV5-1, with 7 bases lining up with TRBD1. The CDR3 has 16 amino acids. J lost 5 bases, V lost 5 bases, and 12 bases had no gene match. Germline CDR1 and CDR2: SGHRS and YFSETQ.

V is TRBV29-1 and J is TRBJ2-7; TRBD1 aligns across 8 bases. Germline CDR1 and CDR2: SQVTM and ANQGSEA. This CDR3 region has 12 residues. V shed 6 bases, J shed 3 bases, and the junction held 4 bases outside the gene matches. CDR3 sequence reads: CSVGTGIYEQYF. In DNA form, the CDR3 reads TGCAGCGTCGGGACAGGCATCTACGAGCAGTACTTC.

The chain employs TRBV2 and TRBJ2-1; 12 bases are a match to TRBD2. This CDR3 region has 15 residues. Germline V gene lookup returns CDR1 SNHLY and CDR2 FYNNEI. J lost 4 bases, V lost 6 bases, and 4 bases had no gene match. This CDR3 is CASRSTSGSYNEQFF. In DNA form, the CDR3 reads TGTGCCAGCAGGTCGACTAGCGGGAGTTACAATGAGCAGTTCTTC.

This clone showed up just a few times. The rearrangement uses TRBV4-1 and TRBJ1-2; the D is unclear. V was cut by 0 bases and J by 4 bases, with 12 bases left in between. Germline CDR1 and CDR2: MGHRA and YSYEKL. This CDR3 region has 15 residues. The CDR3 nucleotides are TGCGCCAGCAGCCAAGACACCTCCTGGAGCTATGGCTACACCTTC. This gives the protein CASSQDTSWSYGYTF.

The rearrangement joins TRBV5-4 to TRBJ2-5; 14 bases map to TRBD2. The CDR3 loop spans 14 amino acids. CDR1 and CDR2 from the germline V gene are SGHNT and YYREEE (reference sequence). After removal of 3 bases from V and 5 bases from J, the junction contained 0 bases not matched to a gene. The CDR3 coding sequence is TGTGCCAGCAGCTGGACTAGCGGGGGGGAGACCCAGTACTTC. Protein product: CASSWTSGGETQYF.

The chain combines TRBV4-2 with TRBJ2-1, with a tentative D call TRBD2 (5 bases). Germline CDR1 is LGHNA and CDR2 is YNFKEQ. Between the trimmed V and J ends, which lost 5 bases and 0 bases, there was a span of 14 bases. The CDR3 totals 16 residues. Here the CDR3 reads CASSRRAESSYNEQFF. CDR3 DNA: TGTGCCAGCAGCAGGCGGGCCGAGAGCTCCTACAATGAGCAGTTCTTC.

This clone was counted a single time. The rearrangement joins TRBV30 to TRBJ2-1; possibly TRBD2 for D (6 bases). Trimming removed 5 bases from V and 7 bases from J, with 9 bases in between. CDR1 GTSNPN and CDR2 SVGIG come from the germline V gene (reference sequence). The CDR3 has 11 residues. The CDR3 is CAWSSANEQFF. The DNA for the CDR3 is TGTGCCTGGTCTAGCGCAAATGAGCAGTTCTTC.

The chain is built from TRBV27 and TRBJ1-5; the match to TRBD1 covers 9 bases. V lost 6 bases to trimming and J lost 7 bases; unmatched junction nucleotides: 10. The V gene's germline CDR1 is MNHEY and CDR2 SMNVEV (reference sequence). The CDR3 spans 15 residues. CDR3 nucleotide sequence: TGTGCCAGCAGGTCCGGGACAGGGCCCTACCAGCCCCAGCATTTT. The encoded protein is CASRSGTGPYQPQHF.

This chain links TRBV18 with TRBJ2-3, with D perhaps TRBD2 (6 bases). CDR1 and CDR2 from the germline V gene are KGHSH and LQKENI. This CDR3 region has 10 residues. V was shortened by 6 bases and J by 8 bases, with 6 bases between the two germline ends. CDR3 in amino acids: CASSRGTQYF. In nucleotides, the CDR3 is TGTGCCAGCTCGCGGGGTACGCAGTATTTT.